This record concerns one T cell receptor beta chain sequence. Sequenced by immunoSEQ multiplex PCR; TCRdb stores in-frame clones only, minus some. There are 150,000 or so clones in the sample; 79% occur only once, and roughly 13% lies in the top ten. The sample originates from a study of cytotoxic CD8 clonotypes in ibrutinib-treated CLL. The overall study: When averaged across all of the samples, the counts came to some 250,000 productive templates and about 90,000 productive rearrangements.

The ends were cut back, 3 bases at V and 10 bases at J, with 12 bases in the middle. The CDR3 totals 12 residues. Looked up from germline, CDR1 is KGHSH and CDR2 is LQKENI. Sequenced here: PBMCs, sampled after 12 months of ibrutinib treatment. The chain has TRBV18 and TRBJ1-1, with a tentative D call TRBD1 (5 bases). The sequence derives from a human donor with chronic lymphocytic leukemia. The CDR3 here is CASSPDVGGAFF. The CDR3 nucleotides are TGTGCCAGCTCACCGGACGTGGGGGGAGCTTTCTTT.